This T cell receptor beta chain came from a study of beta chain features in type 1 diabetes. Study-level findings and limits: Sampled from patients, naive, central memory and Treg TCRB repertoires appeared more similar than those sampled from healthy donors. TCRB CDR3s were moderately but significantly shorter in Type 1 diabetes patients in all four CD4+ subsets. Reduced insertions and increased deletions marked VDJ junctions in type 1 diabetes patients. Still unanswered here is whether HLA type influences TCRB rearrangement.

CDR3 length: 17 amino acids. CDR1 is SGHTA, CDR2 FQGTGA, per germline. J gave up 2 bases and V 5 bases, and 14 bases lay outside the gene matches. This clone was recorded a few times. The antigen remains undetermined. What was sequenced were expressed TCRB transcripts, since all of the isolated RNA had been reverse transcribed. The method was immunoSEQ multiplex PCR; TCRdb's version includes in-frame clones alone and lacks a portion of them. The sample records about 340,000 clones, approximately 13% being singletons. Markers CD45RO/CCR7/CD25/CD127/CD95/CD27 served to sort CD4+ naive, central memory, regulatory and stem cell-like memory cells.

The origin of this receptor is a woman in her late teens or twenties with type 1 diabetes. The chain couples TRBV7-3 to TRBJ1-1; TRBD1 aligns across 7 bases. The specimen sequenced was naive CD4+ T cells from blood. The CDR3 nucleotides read TGTGCCAGCAGCCTGGGGACAGCGGGGGGTAAAAACACTGAAGCTTTCTTT. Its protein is CASSLGTAGGKNTEAFF.